The T cell receptor beta chain under discussion was sequenced for a study of OX40 agonist ivuxolimab in advanced cancers. For the study at large: Patients received ivuxolimab, an agonistic anti-OX40 (CD134) antibody. A male proportion of 82.7% was recorded, with mean age approximately 57 years and range roughly 23 to 90. Whole-study findings and limits: At 0.1 to 3.0 mg/kg and by week 6, clonal expansion occurred in CD4+ and CD8+ blood T cells.

Concerning this clone itself: Its antigen is as yet unknown.

Clones were read by immunoSEQ multiplex PCR, and TCRdb kept only the in-frame ones, dropping some. Of around 14,000 clones detected, more than 70% appear once; the ten largest clones hold about 19%. Here the sequenced sample was CD4+ or CD8+ T cells sorted from blood, taken in a trial of the OX40 agonist ivuxolimab. This clonotype was obtained from an adult with an advanced solid tumor such as melanoma, head and neck, liver or kidney cancer.

CDR3 sequence reads: CASSYSANNEQFF. CDR3 DNA sequence: TGTGCCAGCAGTTACTCTGCCAACAATGAGCAGTTCTTC. The rearrangement joins TRBV6-5 to TRBJ2-1; D is undetermined. Deletions cut 0 bases from V and 5 bases from J, with 5 bases between. CDR1 is MNHEY, CDR2 SVGAGI, per germline. The CDR3 is made up of 13 amino acids.